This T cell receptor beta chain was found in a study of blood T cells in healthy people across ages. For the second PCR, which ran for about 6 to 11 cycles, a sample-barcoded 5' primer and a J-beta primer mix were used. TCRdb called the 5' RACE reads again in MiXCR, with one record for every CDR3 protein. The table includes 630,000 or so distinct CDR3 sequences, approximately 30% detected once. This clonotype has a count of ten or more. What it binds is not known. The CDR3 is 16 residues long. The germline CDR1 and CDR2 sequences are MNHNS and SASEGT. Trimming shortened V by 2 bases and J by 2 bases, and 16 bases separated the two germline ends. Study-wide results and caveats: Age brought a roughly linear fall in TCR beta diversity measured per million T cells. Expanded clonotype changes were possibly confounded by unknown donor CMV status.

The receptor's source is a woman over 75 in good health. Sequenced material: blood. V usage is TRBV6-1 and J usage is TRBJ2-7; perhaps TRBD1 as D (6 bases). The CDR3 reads CASSERMRTVTYEQYF. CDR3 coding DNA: TGTGCCAGCAGTGAACGAATGAGGACAGTGACCTACGAGCAGTACTTC.